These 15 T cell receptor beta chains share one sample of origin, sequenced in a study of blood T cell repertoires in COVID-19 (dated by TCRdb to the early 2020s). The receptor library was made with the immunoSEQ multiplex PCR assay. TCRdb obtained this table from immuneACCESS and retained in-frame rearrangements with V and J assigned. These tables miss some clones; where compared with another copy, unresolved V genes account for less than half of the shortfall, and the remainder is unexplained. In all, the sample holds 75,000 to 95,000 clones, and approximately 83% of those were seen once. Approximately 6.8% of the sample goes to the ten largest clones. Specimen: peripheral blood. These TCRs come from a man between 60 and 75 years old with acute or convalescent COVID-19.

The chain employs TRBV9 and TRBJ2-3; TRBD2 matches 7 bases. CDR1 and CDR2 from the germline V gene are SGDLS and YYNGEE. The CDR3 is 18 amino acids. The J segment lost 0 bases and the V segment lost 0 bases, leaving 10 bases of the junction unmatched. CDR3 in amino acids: CASSVDSGQRGSTDTQYF. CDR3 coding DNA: TGTGCCAGCAGCGTAGATAGCGGCCAGCGGGGAAGCACAGATACGCAGTATTTT.

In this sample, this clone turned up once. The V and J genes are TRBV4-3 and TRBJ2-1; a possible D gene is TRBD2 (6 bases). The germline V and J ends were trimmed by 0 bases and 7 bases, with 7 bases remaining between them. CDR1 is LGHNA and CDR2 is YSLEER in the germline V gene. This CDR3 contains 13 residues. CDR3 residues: CASSQDGGNEQFF. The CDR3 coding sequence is TGCGCCAGCAGCCAAGATGGAGGGAATGAGCAGTTCTTC.

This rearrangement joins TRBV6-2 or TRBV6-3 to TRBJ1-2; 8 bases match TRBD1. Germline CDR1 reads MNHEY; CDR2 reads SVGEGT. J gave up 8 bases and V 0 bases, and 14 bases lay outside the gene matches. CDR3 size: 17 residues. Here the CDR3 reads CASSYSPRTGRDGGYTF. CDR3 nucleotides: TGTGCCAGCAGTTACTCGCCCCGGACAGGGAGGGATGGCGGCTACACCTTC.

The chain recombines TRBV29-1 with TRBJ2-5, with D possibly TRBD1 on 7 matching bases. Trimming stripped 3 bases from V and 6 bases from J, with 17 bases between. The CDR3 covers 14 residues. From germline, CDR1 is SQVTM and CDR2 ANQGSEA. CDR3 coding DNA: TGCAGCGTTGACAGTGAGGGGGCGGGACAGACCCAGTACTTC. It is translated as CSVDSEGAGQTQYF.

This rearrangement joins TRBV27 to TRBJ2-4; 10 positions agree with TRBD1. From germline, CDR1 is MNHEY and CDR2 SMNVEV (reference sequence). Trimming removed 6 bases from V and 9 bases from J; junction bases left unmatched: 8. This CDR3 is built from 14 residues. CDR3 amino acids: CASSYSGQGSIQYF. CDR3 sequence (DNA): TGTGCCAGCAGCTATTCGGGACAGGGGAGCATTCAGTACTTC.

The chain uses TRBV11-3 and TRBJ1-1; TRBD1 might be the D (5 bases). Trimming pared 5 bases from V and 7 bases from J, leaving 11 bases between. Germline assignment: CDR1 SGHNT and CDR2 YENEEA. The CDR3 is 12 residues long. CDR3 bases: TGTGCCAGCAGCATCGGGGGAGGTGAAGCTTTCTTT. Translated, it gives CASSIGGGEAFF.

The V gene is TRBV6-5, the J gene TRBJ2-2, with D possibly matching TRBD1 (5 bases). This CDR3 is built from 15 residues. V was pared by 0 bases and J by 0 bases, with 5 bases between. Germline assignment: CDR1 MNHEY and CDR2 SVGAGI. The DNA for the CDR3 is TGTGCCAGCAGTTACTCGGACACGAACACCGGGGAGCTGTTTTTT. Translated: CASSYSDTNTGELFF.

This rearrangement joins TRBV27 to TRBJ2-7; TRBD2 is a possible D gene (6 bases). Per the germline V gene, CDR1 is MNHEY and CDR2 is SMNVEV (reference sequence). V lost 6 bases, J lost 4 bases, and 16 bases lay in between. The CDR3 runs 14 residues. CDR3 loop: CASSLGGSAYEQYF. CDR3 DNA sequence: TGTGCCAGCAGCTTGGGGGGATCTGCGTACGAGCAGTACTTC.

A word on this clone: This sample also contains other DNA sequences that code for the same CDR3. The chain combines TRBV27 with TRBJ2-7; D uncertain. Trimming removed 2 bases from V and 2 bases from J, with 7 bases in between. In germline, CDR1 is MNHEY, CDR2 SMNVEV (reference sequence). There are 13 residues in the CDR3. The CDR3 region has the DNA TGTGCCAGCAGTTTAGGTCAGACCTACGAGCAGTACTTC. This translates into CASSLGQTYEQYF.

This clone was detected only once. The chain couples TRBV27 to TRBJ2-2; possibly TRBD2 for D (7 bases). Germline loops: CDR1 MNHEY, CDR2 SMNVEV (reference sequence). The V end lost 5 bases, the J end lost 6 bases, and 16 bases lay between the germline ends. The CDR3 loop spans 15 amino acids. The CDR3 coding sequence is TGTGCCAGCAGTCCACGGGGGGCACTTTCCGGGGAGCTGTTTTTT. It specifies CASSPRGALSGELFF.

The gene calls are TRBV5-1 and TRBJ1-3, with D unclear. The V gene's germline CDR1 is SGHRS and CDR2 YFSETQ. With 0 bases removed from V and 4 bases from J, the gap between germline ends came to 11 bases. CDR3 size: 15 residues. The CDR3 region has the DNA TGCGCCAGCAGCTTGGAACTAGGGAGCGGAAACACCATATATTTT. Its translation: CASSLELGSGNTIYF.

The CDR3 sequence is CASSDTGGADGYTF. In DNA, the CDR3 is TGTGCCAGCAGCGATACAGGGGGCGCGGATGGCTACACCTTC. V is TRBV9 and J is TRBJ1-2; 9 nucleotides match TRBD1. The CDR3 contains 14 residues. Germline CDR1 reads SGDLS; CDR2 reads YYNGEE. J lost 6 bases, V lost 3 bases, and 6 bases had no gene match.

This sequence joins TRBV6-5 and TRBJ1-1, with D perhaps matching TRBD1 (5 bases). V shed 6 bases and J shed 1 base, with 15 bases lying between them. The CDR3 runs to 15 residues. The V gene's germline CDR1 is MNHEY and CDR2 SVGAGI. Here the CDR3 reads CASSTTSQGNTEAFF. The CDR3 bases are TGTGCCAGCAGCACGACATCCCAGGGGAACACTGAAGCTTTCTTT.

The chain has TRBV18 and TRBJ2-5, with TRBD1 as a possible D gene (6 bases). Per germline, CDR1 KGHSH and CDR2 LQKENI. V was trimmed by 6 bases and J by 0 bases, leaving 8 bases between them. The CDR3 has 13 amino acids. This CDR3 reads CASSRGYQETQYF. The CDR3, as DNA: TGTGCCAGCTCTAGGGGGTACCAAGAGACCCAGTACTTC.

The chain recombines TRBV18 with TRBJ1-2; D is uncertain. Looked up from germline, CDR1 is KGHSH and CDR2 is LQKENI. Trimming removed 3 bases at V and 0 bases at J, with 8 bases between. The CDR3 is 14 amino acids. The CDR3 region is CASSPSGSNYGYTF. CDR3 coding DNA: TGTGCCAGCTCACCCTCGGGATCTAACTATGGCTACACCTTC. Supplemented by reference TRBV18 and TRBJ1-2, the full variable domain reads NAGVMQNPRHLVRRRGQEARLRCSPMKGHSHVYWYRQLPEEGLKFMVYLQKENIIDESGMPKERFSAEFPKEGPSILRIQQVVRGDSAAYFCASSPSGSNYGYTFGSGTRLTVV.